Presented here are 10 T cell receptor beta chains from one specimen sequenced in a study of T cells in Graves' hyperthyroidism and ophthalmopathy. Amplification yielded TCR beta CDR3 regions, with RNA transcripts as the source. In the first-round RT-PCR of the TCR CDR3, the HTBI primer set was used. TCRdb ran MiXCR on the multiplex PCR reads and lists one entry per CDR3 protein. The table includes a few hundred thousand distinct CDR3 sequences, around 14% detected once. Material: blood. These TCRs come from a woman aged 25-40 years with Graves' hyperthyroidism.

This clonotype was picked up a small number of times. CDR3 amino acids: CASYISGANVLTF. Here the CDR3 DNA reads TGTGCCAGCTATATATCCGGGGCCAACGTCCTGACTTTC. The J gene is TRBJ2-6, the V gene TRBV13; D is ambiguous. Germline lookup yields CDR1 PRHDT and CDR2 FYEKMQ (reference sequence). The V gene lost 8 bases and the J gene lost 4 bases, with 9 bases spanning the gap. The CDR3 is 13 residues long.

This chain uses TRBV6-1 with TRBJ1-4; 7 positions match TRBD1. The CDR3 length is 14 residues. Germline V lookup: CDR1 MNHNS, CDR2 SASEGT. Trimming removed 8 bases from V and 8 bases from J; junction bases left unmatched: 11. The CDR3, as DNA: TGTGCCAGCTCAGGGGGGACTGCGTCGGAAAAACTGTTTTTT. This gives the protein CASSGGTASEKLFF.

This clonotype was seen only a few times. V gene TRBV6-2 or TRBV6-3 combines with J gene TRBJ2-3, with D perhaps TRBD2 (5 bases). The CDR3 totals 14 residues. The germline V gene has CDR1 MNHEY and CDR2 SVGEGT. The ends were cut back, 2 bases at V and 0 bases at J, with 6 bases in the middle. Here the CDR3 reads CASSYRTSTDTQYF. CDR3 sequence (DNA): TGTGCCAGCAGTTACAGGACTAGCACAGATACGCAGTATTTT.

The V gene is TRBV20-1, the J gene TRBJ2-7; D is undetermined. V was clipped by 4 bases and J by 1 base, with 8 bases between them. Germline V lookup: CDR1 DFQATT, CDR2 SNEGSKA (reference sequence). The CDR3 loop spans 12 amino acids. The CDR3 region is CSAKDGSYEQYF. CDR3 in DNA: TGCAGTGCTAAAGACGGTTCCTACGAGCAGTACTTC.

Ten or more counts support this clonotype. The chain couples TRBV3-1 to TRBJ2-7; the D gene is possibly TRBD2 (5 bases). Germline loops: CDR1 LGHDT, CDR2 YNNKEL (reference sequence). The CDR3 contains 17 residues. V lost 0 bases and J lost 2, with 17 bases in between. The CDR3 sequence: CASSQEFRGEATYEQYF. CDR3 DNA: TGTGCCAGCAGCCAAGAATTCCGGGGAGAGGCGACCTACGAGCAGTACTTC.

The sample holds many counts of this clonotype. The chain is built from TRBV20-1 and TRBJ2-1, with 9 positions matching TRBD2. Losses at the gene ends were 1 base for V and 8 bases for J; bases not matched to a gene: 18. Germline V CDR1 and CDR2: DFQATT, SNEGSKA (reference sequence). This CDR3 is 18 amino acids long. CDR3 amino acids: CSARADIMAGGPLYEQFF. CDR3 coding DNA: TGCAGTGCTAGAGCGGACATAATGGCGGGAGGGCCTCTCTATGAGCAGTTCTTC.

This clonotype was counted between two and nine times. The gene calls are TRBV7-3 and TRBJ1-1, with a tentative D call TRBD1 (5 bases). Germline values: CDR1 SGHTA, CDR2 FQGTGA. With 5 bases removed from V and 2 bases from J, the gap between germline ends came to 12 bases. CDR3 length equals 14 residues. The CDR3 DNA reads as TGTGCCAGCAGCCCCCCCGACAGAAACACTGAAGCTTTCTTT. This sequence encodes CASSPPDRNTEAFF.

This sequence joins TRBV2 and TRBJ2-5; 7 nucleotides align to TRBD2. The CDR3 extends over 15 amino acids. Losses at the gene ends were 5 bases for V and 7 bases for J; bases not matched to a gene: 13. The V gene's germline CDR1 is SNHLY and CDR2 FYNNEI. CDR3 coding DNA: TGTGCCAGCAGTCTTCACATCGAGCGGGGCGGGACCCAGTACTTC. It yields the protein CASSLHIERGGTQYF.

This clonotype was recorded at least ten times. The J gene is TRBJ2-3, the V gene TRBV5-1, with 10 bases that match TRBD2. This CDR3 is 16 amino acids long. J lost 0 bases, V lost 1 base, and 2 bases had no gene match. Germline V lookup: CDR1 SGHRS, CDR2 YFSETQ. The CDR3 here is CASSLPTSGSTDTQYF. The CDR3 DNA is TGCGCCAGCAGCTTGCCGACTAGCGGGAGCACAGATACGCAGTATTTT. The whole variable domain, filled in from reference TRBV5-1 and TRBJ2-3, reads KAGVTQTPRYLIKTRGQQVTLSCSPISGHRSVSWYQQTPGQGLQFLFEYFSETQRNKGNFPGRFSGRQFSNSRSEMNVSTLELGDSALYLCASSLPTSGSTDTQYFGPGTRLTVL.

This clonotype was picked up many times. V usage is TRBV30 and J usage is TRBJ1-5; D perhaps matches TRBD1 (6 bases). Germline V gene lookup returns CDR1 GTSNPN and CDR2 SVGIG (reference sequence). The CDR3 is made up of 18 amino acids. The V end lost 0 bases, the J end lost 0 bases, and 18 bases lay between the germline ends. The CDR3 spells CAWSVLKGTYHSNQPQHF. The CDR3, as DNA: TGTGCCTGGAGTGTACTGAAGGGGACATACCATAGCAATCAGCCCCAGCATTTT. Using reference TRBV30 and TRBJ1-5 for the parts outside the CDR3, the full variable domain is SQTIHQWPATLVQPVGSPLSLECTVEGTSNPNLYWYRQAAGRGLQLLFYSVGIGQISSEVPQNLSASRPQDRQFILSSKKLLLSDSGFYLCAWSVLKGTYHSNQPQHFGDGTRLSIL.